This TCR beta chain derives from a study of blood T cell repertoires in COVID-19. The J segment lost 3 bases and the V segment lost 8 bases, leaving 18 bases of the junction unmatched. This CDR3 region has 18 residues. CDR1 is SQVTM and CDR2 is ANQGSEA in the germline V gene. The repertoire was sequenced with immunoSEQ multiplex PCR; TCRdb's copy has only in-frame clones and lacks some. This table holds over 200,000 clones, about 90% found once. The TCR sequence derives from a man in his forties with active or convalescent COVID-19. Sequencing input: peripheral blood. The chain has TRBV29-1 and TRBJ2-3; 12 nucleotides match TRBD2. The CDR3 nucleotides are TGCAGCTCAGGGTTAGAGACTAGCGGGAGAAGGGGAACAGATACGCAGTATTTT. It encodes CSSGLETSGRRGTDTQYF.